The clone carrying this TCR beta chain was counted ten times or more. Its antigen is undetermined. This specimen belongs to a study of T cells in Graves' hyperthyroidism and ophthalmopathy. General study results and limits: Ophthalmopathy was distinguished from stable hyperthyroidism by 13 V-J signatures.

RNA transcripts were the template for amplifying TCR beta CDR3 regions. The TCR CDR3 first-round RT-PCR relied on the HTBI primer set. TCRdb re-called the multiplex PCR reads through MiXCR, storing one row per CDR3 protein. Here the sample spans 350,000 or so distinct CDR3 sequences, around 18% being singletons. The cohort's ophthalmopathy patients, a group with duration under 3 months, had a Clinical Activity Score of at least 3 and a NOSPECS grade of at least 4. Cells are PBMCs isolated from around 9.4 ml of fresh blood. The CDR3 spans 15 residues. V trimming: 4 bases; J trimming: 3 bases; junction bases outside the gene matches: 7. Looked up from germline, CDR1 is SEHNR and CDR2 is FQNEAQ (reference sequence).

The material sequenced was blood. The source of this sequence is a woman aged 40 to 50 with Graves' ophthalmopathy. The chain links TRBV7-9 to TRBJ2-7, with 9 bases matching TRBD1. The CDR3 loop reads CASSSRTGELYEQYF. The CDR3 DNA reads as TGTGCCAGCAGCTCGCGGACAGGGGAACTCTACGAGCAGTACTTC.